What follows are 30 T cell receptor beta chains derived from one specimen sequenced in a study of blood T cell repertoires in COVID-19. Sequencing used immunoSEQ multiplex PCR; TCRdb keeps in-frame clones, though not all of them. Seen here are about 67,000 clones, around 85% observed once, and the top ten hold roughly 4.4%. Sequencing was done on a sample of peripheral blood. All receptors come from a man aged 45 to 65 with active COVID-19.

The chain joins TRBV10-2 to TRBJ2-3; TRBD2 agrees at 7 bases. Germline CDR1 and CDR2: WSHSY and SAAADI. The length of the CDR3 is 15 residues. Trimming took 8 bases from V and 2 from J; bases not matched to a gene: 10. CDR3 in DNA: TGCGCCAGCCTCGGGGGTAGCGGGCCCACAGATACGCAGTATTTT. Translated: CASLGGSGPTDTQYF.

This clone was detected only once. V is TRBV12-5 and J is TRBJ2-7; 11 bases fit TRBD1. The germline gives CDR1 LGHNT, CDR2 FRNRAP. The CDR3 extends over 16 amino acids. V lost 5 bases to trimming and J lost 5 bases; unmatched junction nucleotides: 11. CDR3 sequence: CASGGNRDRGFNEQYF. CDR3 nucleotide sequence: TGTGCTAGTGGTGGGAACCGGGACAGGGGGTTTAACGAGCAGTACTTC. Filled out from reference TRBV12-5 and TRBJ2-7, the complete variable domain reads DARVTQTPRHKVTEMGQEVTMRCQPILGHNTVFWYRQTMMQGLELLAYFRNRAPLDDSGMPKDRFSAEMPDATLATLKIQPSEPRDSAVYFCASGGNRDRGFNEQYFGPGTRLTVT.

This chain joins TRBV7-3 and TRBJ2-3; possible D gene TRBD2, 6 bases. The CDR3 covers 14 residues. V was cut by 4 bases and J by 6 bases, with 14 bases left in between. The germline CDR1 and CDR2 sequences are SGHTA and FQGTGA. CDR3 sequence: CASSSGDLIDTQYF. CDR3 sequence (DNA): TGTGCCAGCAGCTCGGGAGACCTAATTGATACGCAGTATTTT.

The chain uses TRBV6-5 and TRBJ2-3, with a weak D call TRBD1 (6 bases). CDR3 length: 13 residues. CDR1 and CDR2 from the germline V gene are MNHEY and SVGAGI. V shed 10 bases and J shed 2 bases, with 13 bases lying between them. The CDR3 sequence is CATATGYTDTQYF. CDR3 nucleotide sequence: TGTGCCACGGCGACAGGATACACAGATACGCAGTATTTT.

This chain uses TRBV6-5 with TRBJ2-1; 10 bases are shared with TRBD2. Per germline, CDR1 MNHEY and CDR2 SVGAGI. The CDR3 is made up of 14 amino acids. The trim removed 7 bases at V and 6 bases at J, leaving 6 bases unmatched. The CDR3 bases are TGTGCCAGCAAGGGAAGCGGGGGGGCCAATGAGCAGTTCTTC. Translating gives CASKGSGGANEQFF.

This clone turned up a few times. The chain is built from TRBV6-5 and TRBJ2-7; D call uncertain. Per the germline V gene, CDR1 is MNHEY and CDR2 is SVGAGI. V lost 5 bases to trimming and J lost 6 bases, with 11 bases between them. The CDR3 loop spans 12 amino acids. The CDR3 is CASSKTTGEQYF. The CDR3 region has the DNA TGTGCCAGCAGTAAAACTACCGGCGAGCAGTACTTC.

Written as DNA, the CDR3 is TGTGCCAGCAGCCAAGATAGATGGGCTTCCCAGTTCTTC. Translation: CASSQDRWASQFF. This rearrangement joins TRBV3-1 (or the pseudogene TRBV3-2) to TRBJ2-1; D gene unclear. CDR1 and CDR2 (germline): LGHDT, YNNKEL (reference sequence). V lost 0 bases to trimming and J lost 13 bases, with 13 bases between them. The CDR3 length is 13 residues.

This clone was detected only once. The genes are TRBV29-1 and TRBJ2-5; D is ambiguous. V was trimmed by 6 bases and J by 2 bases, leaving 10 bases between them. Germline assignment: CDR1 SQVTM and CDR2 ANQGSEA. The CDR3 loop spans 12 amino acids. CDR3 in DNA: TGCAGCGTAACTACACAACAAGAGACCCAGTACTTC. Amino acid sequence: CSVTTQQETQYF.

The chain uses TRBV10-3 and TRBJ2-5; the D is unclear. Trimming took 4 bases from V and 2 from J, leaving 14 bases between them. The CDR3 consists of 15 residues. Germline V gives CDR1 ENHRY, CDR2 SYGVKD. The CDR3 loop reads CAISGVGYSQETQYF. For the CDR3, the DNA is TGTGCCATCAGTGGGGTTGGGTACAGTCAAGAGACCCAGTACTTC.

This clone was counted a few times. This chain connects TRBV9 to TRBJ1-6; 10 bases match TRBD1. This CDR3 is 15 amino acids long. V trimming: 3 bases; J trimming: 8 bases; junction bases outside the gene matches: 5. CDR1 and CDR2 from the germline V gene are SGDLS and YYNGEE. The CDR3 loop is CASSGQGAGYSPLHF. Written as DNA, the CDR3 is TGTGCCAGCAGCGGACAGGGGGCCGGGTATTCACCCCTCCACTTT.

The rearrangement uses TRBV6-5 and TRBJ1-5; D perhaps matches TRBD1 (5 bases). The CDR3 extends over 15 amino acids. The V gene lost 4 bases and the J gene lost 1 base, with 11 bases spanning the gap. Germline lookup yields CDR1 MNHEY and CDR2 SVGAGI. CDR3: CASSSGITSNQPQHF. CDR3 in DNA: TGTGCCAGCAGTTCAGGGATTACGAGCAATCAGCCCCAGCATTTT.

V gene TRBV9 combines with J gene TRBJ2-7, with 7 bases identical to TRBD1. Unmatched junction bases numbered 6, after V lost 3 bases and J lost 0 bases. This CDR3 is 15 amino acids long. Germline CDR1 reads SGDLS; CDR2 reads YYNGEE. For the CDR3, the DNA is TGTGCCAGCAGCGGCACAGGGGCGAGCTCCTACGAGCAGTACTTC. This sequence encodes CASSGTGASSYEQYF.

As DNA, the CDR3 is TGCACCAGCAGCCAGGACAAGACTAGCACAACGAAGACCCAGTACTTC. It yields the protein CTSSQDKTSTTKTQYF. V gene TRBV1 combines with J gene TRBJ2-5; the D segment call TRBD2 is taken from the table without a DNA check. TRBV1 is assigned pseudogene status. The CDR3 is made up of 16 amino acids.

The chain is built from TRBV5-4 and TRBJ1-6; TRBD1 matches at 11 bases. J lost 5 bases, V lost 5 bases, and 3 bases had no gene match. Germline CDR1 is SGHNT and CDR2 is YYREEE (reference sequence). The CDR3 is 15 amino acids. The CDR3 DNA follows: TGTGCCAGCAGACCGGACAGGGGGCATAATTCACCCCTCCACTTT. This sequence encodes CASRPDRGHNSPLHF.

The V gene is TRBV24-1, the J gene TRBJ2-2; a weak D match, TRBD1 (6 bases). Germline V lookup: CDR1 KGHDR, CDR2 SFDVKD. This CDR3 is built from 15 residues. Trimming left V 2 bases short and J 6 bases short, with 12 bases between. The CDR3 DNA is TGTGCCACCAGTGATTCCAGAAGGGGGTCCGGGGAGCTGTTTTTT. Translated: CATSDSRRGSGELFF.

V usage is TRBV6-2 or TRBV6-3 and J usage is TRBJ2-3, with 10 bases that match TRBD2. The J segment lost 3 bases and the V segment lost 5 bases, leaving 5 bases of the junction unmatched. CDR1 and CDR2 from the germline V gene are MNHEY and SVGEGT. The CDR3 consists of 15 residues. In DNA form, the CDR3 reads TGTGCCAGCAGTCTATCTAGCGGGAGTACAGATACGCAGTATTTT. Amino acid sequence: CASSLSSGSTDTQYF.

In regard to this clone: Other DNA variants within this sample encode the same CDR3. This chain uses TRBV24-1 with TRBJ1-1; D is perhaps TRBD1 (5 bases). The V gene lost 6 bases and the J gene lost 7 bases, with 11 bases spanning the gap. Germline lookup yields CDR1 KGHDR and CDR2 SFDVKD. The CDR3 consists of 12 residues. The DNA for the CDR3 is TGTGCCACCAGTCTGGGGCGGGGTGAAGCTTTCTTT. Residues: CATSLGRGEAFF.

The V call is TRBV14, the J call TRBJ2-1; tentative D call: TRBD2 (5 bases). There are 14 residues in the CDR3. Trimming removed 1 base from V and 9 bases from J, with 13 bases in between. Germline CDR1 is SGHDN and CDR2 is FVKESK. The CDR3 region has the DNA TGTGCCAGCAGCCAAGGGACTCAAATTGGTGAGCAGTTCTTC. It yields the protein CASSQGTQIGEQFF.

In DNA form, the CDR3 reads TGTGCCAGCAGTGACGCGGCGGGGGGCCCCGGGGAGCTGTTTTTT. This sequence encodes CASSDAAGGPGELFF. The gene calls are TRBV6-4 and TRBJ2-2, with 8 bases lining up with TRBD2. Germline CDR1 MRHNA, CDR2 SNTAGT. The length of the CDR3 is 15 residues. J lost 6 bases, V lost 2 bases, and 5 bases had no gene match.

The chain carries TRBV25-1 and TRBJ1-5, with TRBD1 as a possible D gene (5 bases). The CDR3 consists of 13 residues. Trimming left V 6 bases short and J 4 bases short, with 10 bases between. Germline CDR1 reads MGHDK; CDR2 reads SYGVNS. This CDR3 is CASSGQNNQPQHF. DNA of the CDR3: TGTGCCAGCAGCGGACAAAATAATCAGCCCCAGCATTTT.

This sequence joins TRBV11-1 and TRBJ1-5, with TRBD1 matching 7 bases. The CDR3 is 13 amino acids. J lost 5 bases, V lost 3 bases, and 1 base had no gene match. Germline V gene lookup returns CDR1 SGHAT and CDR2 FQDESV (reference sequence). CDR3 coding DNA: TGTGCCAGCAGCTTTGACAGGGATCAGCCCCAGCATTTT. As protein: CASSFDRDQPQHF.

The chain recombines TRBV10-3 with TRBJ1-3, with TRBD1 matching 8 bases. The length of the CDR3 is 12 residues. From germline, CDR1 is ENHRY and CDR2 SYGVKD. V was clipped by 10 bases and J by 7 bases; unmatched bases: 6. CDR3 in amino acids: CATWTGTNTIYF. In DNA, the CDR3 is TGTGCCACCTGGACAGGGACGAACACCATATATTTT.

This clone occurred once. This chain uses TRBV18 with TRBJ1-5; 11 positions match TRBD1. The germline V gene encodes CDR1 KGHSH and CDR2 LQKENI. The CDR3 runs to 17 residues. The V and J ends lost 2 bases and 6 bases, in that order; junction bases with no gene match: 9. The CDR3 here is CASSPSPPDRGPQPQHF. CDR3 in DNA: TGTGCCAGCTCACCATCCCCGCCGGACAGGGGGCCTCAGCCCCAGCATTTT.

This clone turned up a few times. The chain employs TRBV4-1 and TRBJ1-1, with a tentative D call TRBD1 (6 bases). This CDR3 has 16 amino acids. V gave up 3 bases and J gave up 2 bases, with 16 bases separating them. Germline V gene data show CDR1 as MGHRA and CDR2 as YSYEKL. CDR3 region: CASSHLGRGKNTEAFF. CDR3 DNA: TGCGCCAGCAGCCACCTGGGAAGGGGGAAAAACACTGAAGCTTTCTTT.

The rearrangement joins TRBV7-8 to TRBJ2-7; the match to TRBD1 covers 8 bases. The germline V gene encodes CDR1 SGHVS and CDR2 FQNEAQ. The CDR3 has 15 amino acids. With V trimmed by 5 bases and J by 0 bases, 6 bases remained unmatched. The CDR3 DNA reads as TGTGCCAGCAGCCAGGACAGGGACAACTCCTACGAGCAGTACTTC. Residues: CASSQDRDNSYEQYF.

The CDR3 DNA follows: TGCAGCGTTGAAATCGGGGGGTCGGGCTCCTACAATGAGCAGTTCTTC. The encoded protein is CSVEIGGSGSYNEQFF. The rearrangement links TRBV29-1 to TRBJ2-1; 7 positions agree with TRBD2. V trimming: 2 bases; J trimming: 0 bases; junction bases outside the gene matches: 7. Per the germline V gene, CDR1 is SQVTM and CDR2 is ANQGSEA. This CDR3 has 16 amino acids.

The gene calls are TRBV4-1 and TRBJ2-7, with D possibly TRBD2 on 6 matching bases. The CDR3 runs to 16 residues. V lost 3 bases, J lost 0 bases, and 15 bases lay in between. CDR1 MGHRA and CDR2 YSYEKL come from the germline V gene. CDR3 DNA: TGCGCCAGCAGCCATCAGGGACTCGCGACCTCCTACGAGCAGTACTTC. Translation gives CASSHQGLATSYEQYF.

This rearrangement joins TRBV12-3 or TRBV12-4 to TRBJ2-7; D possibly corresponds to TRBD2 (5 bases). V was pared by 6 bases and J by 7 bases, with 13 bases between. The CDR3 has 12 residues. The CDR3 reads CASSQKGLEQYF. CDR3 bases: TGTGCCAGCAGCCAAAAAGGACTTGAGCAGTACTTC.

The chain recombines TRBV7-9 with TRBJ1-1, with D unclear. Germline V lookup: CDR1 SEHNR, CDR2 FQNEAQ (reference sequence). Trimming removed 7 bases from V and 11 bases from J, with 11 bases in between. The CDR3 contains 10 residues. CDR3 in amino acids: CASTQIRAFF. CDR3 nucleotides: TGTGCCAGCACCCAAATTCGGGCTTTCTTT.

The chain joins TRBV3-1 (or the pseudogene TRBV3-2) to TRBJ2-3, with TRBD1 matching 8 bases. Germline assignment: CDR1 LGHDT and CDR2 YNNKEL (reference sequence). The CDR3 consists of 13 residues. V was pared by 4 bases and J by 5 bases, with 2 bases of the junction left unmatched. CDR3 sequence: CASSRQGIDTQYF. DNA of the CDR3: TGTGCCAGCAGCCGACAGGGGATAGATACGCAGTATTTT.